These 14 T cell receptor beta chains share one sample of origin, sequenced in a study of T cell responses to AZD1222 COVID-19 vaccine. This table comes from immunoSEQ multiplex PCR, and its TCRdb copy is limited to in-frame clones, with some not included. The sample records tens of thousands of clones, roughly 83% being singletons. Sample: peripheral blood, taken on day 0 of AZD1222 vaccination. The receptors come from an adult in good health.

The V call is TRBV9, the J call TRBJ2-2; TRBD2 matches at 9 bases. V was clipped by 4 bases and J by 7 bases; unmatched bases: 5. This CDR3 has 14 residues. The germline CDR1 and CDR2 sequences are SGDLS and YYNGEE. The CDR3 coding sequence is TGTGCCAGCAGCTTTAGCGGGAGCGGCGGGGAGCTGTTTTTT. Its protein is CASSFSGSGGELFF.

The chain recombines TRBV7-9 with TRBJ1-1; 9 nucleotides match TRBD1. CDR1 is SEHNR and CDR2 is FQNEAQ in the germline V gene (reference sequence). V gave up 11 bases and J gave up 2 bases; unmatched junction bases: 6. The CDR3 contains 13 residues. The CDR3 loop reads CACGTGLNTEAFF. The CDR3 nucleotides read TGTGCCTGCGGGACAGGGCTAAACACTGAAGCTTTCTTT.

The V gene is TRBV3-1 (or the pseudogene TRBV3-2), the J gene TRBJ1-2; 10 nucleotides match TRBD1. Germline CDR1 is LGHDT and CDR2 is YNNKEL (reference sequence). This CDR3 has 18 amino acids. V gave up 1 base and J gave up 0 bases; unmatched junction bases: 8. Here the CDR3 reads CASSQGPGQGFTNYGYTF. The CDR3 coding sequence is TGTGCCAGCAGCCAAGGCCCGGGACAGGGGTTCACTAACTATGGCTACACCTTC.

The chain combines TRBV15 with TRBJ1-5, with D uncertain. V lost 3 bases, J lost 4 bases, and 19 bases lay in between. Germline CDR1 reads LNHNV; CDR2 reads YYDKDF (reference sequence). The CDR3 is made up of 17 amino acids. The CDR3 region has the DNA TGTGCCACCAGCAGTTCATTCGGGGAGGTTGAGAATCAGCCCCAGCATTTT. It translates to CATSSSFGEVENQPQHF.

The rearrangement uses TRBV3-1 (or the pseudogene TRBV3-2) and TRBJ2-1; 8 nucleotides align to TRBD1. The CDR3 loop spans 14 amino acids. The V segment lost 3 bases and the J segment 4 bases; nucleotides outside the gene matches: 2. CDR1 and CDR2 (germline): LGHDT, YNNKEL (reference sequence). The CDR3 DNA reads TGTGCCAGCAGCCACGGGACAGGTTACAATGAGCAGTTCTTC. As protein: CASSHGTGYNEQFF.

On this clone itself: A junction end diverges from the germline sequence, so it may reflect a read error. The rearrangement joins TRBV7-7 to TRBJ2-7; a possible D gene is TRBD1 (6 bases). CDR1 is SSHAT, CDR2 FNYEAQ, per germline (reference sequence). This CDR3 comprises 13 residues. The CDR3 reads CASSLQDSYEQYF. The CDR3 DNA sequence: TGTGCTAGCAGCCTCCAGGACAGCTACGAGCAGTACTTC. Full variable domain (missing parts from reference TRBV7-7 and TRBJ2-7): GAGVSQSPRYKVTKRGQDVTLRCDPISSHATLYWYQQALGQGPEFLTYFNYEAQPDKSGLPSDRFSAERPEGSISTLTIQRTEQRDSAMYRCASSLQDSYEQYFGPGTRLTVT.

This clone was observed a handful of times. V gene TRBV30 combines with J gene TRBJ2-7; no clear D. Trimming removed 2 bases from V and 2 bases from J, with 4 bases in between. The CDR3 consists of 11 residues. Germline V CDR1 and CDR2: GTSNPN, SVGIG (reference sequence). CDR3 DNA sequence: TGTGCCTGGAGTTACACCTACGAGCAGTACTTC. Translation: CAWSYTYEQYF.

A few counts support this clone. The gene calls are TRBV6-5 and TRBJ2-2; 11 nucleotides match TRBD2. Germline V gives CDR1 MNHEY, CDR2 SVGAGI. This CDR3 spans 16 amino acids. Losses at the gene ends were 4 bases for V and 5 bases for J; bases not matched to a gene: 6. CDR3 loop: CASSLAPSGGTGELFF. CDR3 nucleotides: TGTGCCAGCAGTTTAGCCCCTAGCGGGGGGACCGGGGAGCTGTTTTTT.

The chain has TRBV5-6 and TRBJ2-7; D is ambiguous. From germline, CDR1 is SGHDT and CDR2 YYEEEE. V lost 1 base and J 4 bases, leaving 9 bases between the germline ends. The CDR3 is 13 residues long. The DNA of the CDR3 is TGTGCCAGCAGCTTGATCAGCTTATACGAGCAGTACTTC. Residues: CASSLISLYEQYF.

This chain joins TRBV28 and TRBJ2-3; the match to TRBD1 covers 9 bases. Germline V gene data show CDR1 as MDHEN and CDR2 as SYDVKM. V lost 6 bases and J lost 2; bases outside the gene matches: 6. The CDR3 extends over 15 amino acids. The CDR3 reads CASSKGQGNTDTQYF. The CDR3 DNA reads as TGTGCCAGCAGCAAGGGACAGGGTAACACAGATACGCAGTATTTT.

J is TRBJ2-2 and V is TRBV2; D is ambiguous. This CDR3 is built from 16 residues. V shed 7 bases and J shed 4 bases, with 19 bases lying between them. Germline V lookup: CDR1 SNHLY, CDR2 FYNNEI. As DNA, the CDR3 is TGTGCCAGCACTCACCCGGGTCCCCTTAGCACCGGGGAGCTGTTTTTT. Amino acids: CASTHPGPLSTGELFF.

The chain combines TRBV2 with TRBJ1-1; 10 bases agree with TRBD1. CDR3 length: 14 amino acids. Germline V gene data show CDR1 as SNHLY and CDR2 as FYNNEI. The trim removed 6 bases at V and 1 base at J, leaving 2 bases unmatched. CDR3 DNA: TGTGCCAGCAGGACAGGGGGCGCGAACACTGAAGCTTTCTTT. Translation: CASRTGGANTEAFF.

This rearrangement joins TRBV7-3 to TRBJ2-3, with TRBD2 identical over 12 bases. The V and J ends lost 5 bases and 2 bases, in that order; junction bases with no gene match: 5. Germline-derived CDR1 and CDR2 are SGHTA and FQGTGA. The length of the CDR3 is 16 residues. The CDR3: CASSPRLAGATDTQYF. CDR3 DNA sequence: TGTGCCAGCAGCCCGCGACTAGCGGGGGCCACAGATACGCAGTATTTT.

The chain couples TRBV11-2 to TRBJ1-1; D remains ambiguous. V lost 6 bases and J 3 bases, leaving 5 bases between the germline ends. CDR1 is SGHAT, CDR2 FQNNGV, per germline. This CDR3 has 11 amino acids. CDR3 sequence (DNA): TGTGCCAGCAGGGGATACACTGAAGCTTTCTTT. This codes for CASRGYTEAFF.